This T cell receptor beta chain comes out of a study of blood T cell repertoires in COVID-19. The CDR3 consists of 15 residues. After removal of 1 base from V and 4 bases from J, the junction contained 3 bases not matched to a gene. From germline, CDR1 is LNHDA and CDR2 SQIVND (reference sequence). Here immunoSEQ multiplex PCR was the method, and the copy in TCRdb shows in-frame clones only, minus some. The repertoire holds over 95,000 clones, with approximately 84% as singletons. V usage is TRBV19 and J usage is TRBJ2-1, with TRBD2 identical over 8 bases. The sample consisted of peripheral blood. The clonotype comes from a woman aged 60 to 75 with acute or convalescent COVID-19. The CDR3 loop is CASSIGTSIYNEQFF. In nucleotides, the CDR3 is TGTGCCAGTAGTATAGGGACTAGCATTTACAATGAGCAGTTCTTC.